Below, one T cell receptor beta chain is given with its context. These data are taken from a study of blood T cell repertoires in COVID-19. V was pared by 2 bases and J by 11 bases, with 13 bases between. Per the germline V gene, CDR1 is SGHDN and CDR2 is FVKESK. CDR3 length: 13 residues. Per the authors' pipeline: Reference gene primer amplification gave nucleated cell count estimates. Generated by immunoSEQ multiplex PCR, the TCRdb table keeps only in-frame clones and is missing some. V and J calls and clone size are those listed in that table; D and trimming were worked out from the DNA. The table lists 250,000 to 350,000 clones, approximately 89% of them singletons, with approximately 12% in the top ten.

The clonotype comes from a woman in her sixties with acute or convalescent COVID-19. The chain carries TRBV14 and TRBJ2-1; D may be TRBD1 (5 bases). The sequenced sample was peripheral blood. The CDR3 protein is CASSQQRTDKQFF. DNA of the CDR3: TGTGCCAGCAGCCAACAGAGGACGGACAAGCAGTTCTTC.